This T cell receptor beta chain was documented in a study of blood T cell repertoires in COVID-19. V gave up 1 base and J gave up 1 base, with 16 bases separating them. There are 17 residues in the CDR3. Germline lookup yields CDR1 MNHNS and CDR2 SASEGT. Only in-frame clones appear in the TCRdb table, and some are missing; sequencing was by immunoSEQ multiplex PCR. The table records around 620,000 clones, just under 90% of them present only once. The sequencing input was peripheral blood. The V and J genes are TRBV6-1 and TRBJ1-1; D might be TRBD1 (5 bases). This TCR came from a woman aged 18-30 years with acute or convalescent COVID-19. In DNA form, the CDR3 reads TGTGCCAGCAGTGAAGTGGGTGGGGCCCGTTGGAACACTGAAGCTTTCTTT. The encoded protein is CASSEVGGARWNTEAFF.